These 26 T cell receptor beta chains share one sample of origin, sequenced in a study of blood T cell repertoires in COVID-19. Measured with immunoSEQ multiplex PCR; TCRdb has only the in-frame clones, and not every one. The data hold around 70,000 clones, with more than 70% observed a single time. Material for sequencing was peripheral blood. The source of these receptors is a man over 45 with acute or convalescent COVID-19.

J is TRBJ1-2 and V is TRBV30; 9 nucleotides line up with TRBD1. Germline V lookup: CDR1 GTSNPN, CDR2 SVGIG (reference sequence). The CDR3 contains 14 residues. Losses at the gene ends were 0 bases for V and 2 bases for J; bases not matched to a gene: 1. The CDR3 nucleotides are TGTGCCTGGAGTGTACAGGGGGCGAACTATGGCTACACCTTC. Its protein is CAWSVQGANYGYTF.

The gene calls are TRBV2 and TRBJ1-6; no definite D call. This CDR3 contains 11 residues. The germline CDR1 and CDR2 sequences are SNHLY and FYNNEI. V lost 5 bases, J lost 15 bases, and 11 bases lay in between. Here the CDR3 DNA reads TGTGCCAGCAGTTTGACGTCGGGCCTCCACTTT. Protein: CASSLTSGLHF.

The J gene is TRBJ1-1, the V gene TRBV28; 7 nucleotides match TRBD1. The germline V gene has CDR1 MDHEN and CDR2 SYDVKM. The CDR3 has 17 residues. Losses at the gene ends were 6 bases for V and 3 bases for J; bases not matched to a gene: 16. CDR3 nucleotide sequence: TGTGCCAGCAGCTCTCATAGACAGGGATTAAGGGACACTGAAGCTTTCTTT. Protein product: CASSSHRQGLRDTEAFF.

The chain uses TRBV13 and TRBJ2-2, with D perhaps matching TRBD1 (6 bases). Trimming left V 0 bases short and J 0 bases short, with 17 bases between. Germline assignment: CDR1 PRHDT and CDR2 FYEKMQ (reference sequence). This CDR3 region has 19 residues. The CDR3 bases are TGTGCCAGCAGCTTAGGGGCAGGGGCAATAATTTCGAACACCGGGGAGCTGTTTTTT. Amino acid sequence: CASSLGAGAIISNTGELFF.

V gene TRBV11-3 combines with J gene TRBJ1-1, with 9 bases lining up with TRBD1. Unmatched junction bases numbered 4, after V lost 3 bases and J lost 2 bases. Germline CDR1 SGHNT, CDR2 YENEEA. This CDR3 has 15 amino acids. CDR3 in amino acids: CASSFITGGNTEAFF. DNA for the CDR3: TGTGCCAGCAGCTTCATTACAGGGGGCAACACTGAAGCTTTCTTT.

This chain links TRBV28 with TRBJ1-2; D might be TRBD1 (5 bases). Germline V gene data show CDR1 as MDHEN and CDR2 as SYDVKM. Trimming left V 6 bases short and J 2 bases short, with 16 bases between. The CDR3 extends over 15 amino acids. The CDR3 protein is CASSSTWGGNYGYTF. The CDR3 DNA reads as TGTGCCAGCAGCTCAACTTGGGGGGGGAACTATGGCTACACCTTC.

V is TRBV28 and J is TRBJ1-1, with D unclear. Germline CDR1 reads MDHEN; CDR2 reads SYDVKM. CDR3 size: 14 residues. The V and J ends lost 3 bases and 1 base respectively, with 9 bases between them. The CDR3 DNA reads as TGTGCCAGCAGTTTTTGGCCTGAGAACACTGAAGCTTTCTTT. This gives the protein CASSFWPENTEAFF. The full variable domain, its missing parts supplied by reference TRBV28 and TRBJ1-1, is DVKVTQSSRYLVKRTGEKVFLECVQDMDHENMFWYRQDPGLGLRLIYFSYDVKMKEKGDIPEGYSVSREKKERFSLILESASTNQTSMYLCASSFWPENTEAFFGQGTRLTVV.

The chain carries TRBV5-5 and TRBJ1-6; D might be TRBD1 (6 bases). V was pared by 4 bases and J by 9 bases, with 14 bases between. This CDR3 has 14 amino acids. The germline V gene has CDR1 SGHKS and CDR2 YYEKEE (reference sequence). CDR3 amino acids: CASSPGVVRSPLHF. CDR3 DNA: TGTGCCAGCAGCCCAGGGGTCGTCCGTTCACCCCTCCACTTT.

V and J are TRBV29-1 and TRBJ1-4; D not certain. The CDR3 contains 14 residues. Germline V gene lookup returns CDR1 SQVTM and CDR2 ANQGSEA. Deletions cut 3 bases from V and 3 bases from J, with 11 bases between. CDR3 coding DNA: TGCAGCGTTGATATCGGGTTGGCTAATGAAAAACTGTTTTTT. Its translation: CSVDIGLANEKLFF.

The chain recombines TRBV15 with TRBJ2-1; tentatively, D is TRBD1 (6 bases). In germline, CDR1 is LNHNV, CDR2 YYDKDF (reference sequence). This CDR3 contains 16 residues. V gave up 7 bases and J gave up 4 bases, with 20 bases separating them. The CDR3 DNA follows: TGTGCCACCAAAGGGTCAGGGGCCGGTTTTTACAATGAGCAGTTCTTC. This sequence encodes CATKGSGAGFYNEQFF.

The chain links TRBV10-3 to TRBJ1-6, with 7 bases fitting TRBD1. V shed 7 bases, J shed 8 bases, and the junction held 11 bases outside the gene matches. This CDR3 spans 15 amino acids. Germline CDR1 reads ENHRY; CDR2 reads SYGVKD. CDR3: CAINPGGQPDSPLHF. DNA of the CDR3: TGTGCCATCAATCCAGGGGGACAGCCGGATTCACCCCTCCACTTT.

The chain carries TRBV20-1 and TRBJ2-1; TRBD2 aligns across 11 bases. Germline loops: CDR1 DFQATT, CDR2 SNEGSKA (reference sequence). J was trimmed by 7 bases and V by 3 bases; bases with no gene match: 2. The CDR3 is 13 amino acids. DNA of the CDR3: TGCAGTGCTAGTTCTAGCGGGAGGAATGAGCAGTTCTTC. Translating it yields CSASSSGRNEQFF.

The chain recombines TRBV10-3 with TRBJ2-7; 10 nucleotides line up with TRBD1. The CDR3 totals 14 residues. J was trimmed by 3 bases and V by 6 bases; bases with no gene match: 5. Germline V gene lookup returns CDR1 ENHRY and CDR2 SYGVKD. This chain's CDR3 is CAIRDRGPNYEQYF. CDR3 nucleotides: TGTGCCATCAGAGACAGGGGGCCCAACTACGAGCAGTACTTC.

The J gene is TRBJ2-4, the V gene TRBV7-2; D is possibly TRBD1 (6 bases). The V gene lost 2 bases and the J gene lost 5 bases, with 16 bases spanning the gap. Germline V gives CDR1 SGHTA, CDR2 FQGNSA. The CDR3 loop spans 16 amino acids. CDR3 coding DNA: TGTGCCAGCAGCTTAAGCCCAGGGGCGGGCCAAAACATTCAGTACTTC. The encoded protein is CASSLSPGAGQNIQYF.

This clone was recorded a few times. The chain links TRBV4-2 to TRBJ2-7; D is perhaps TRBD1 (6 bases). CDR1 is LGHNA, CDR2 YNFKEQ, per germline. V was pared by 0 bases and J by 0 bases, with 9 bases between. This CDR3 spans 15 amino acids. For the CDR3, the DNA is TGTGCCAGCAGCCAAGAATCGGACAGCTCCTACGAGCAGTACTTC. Its translation: CASSQESDSSYEQYF.

This chain connects TRBV18 to TRBJ2-7, with 9 bases matching TRBD1. V shed 3 bases, J shed 3 bases, and the junction held 6 bases outside the gene matches. Germline values: CDR1 KGHSH, CDR2 LQKENI. The CDR3 has 15 amino acids. The CDR3 is CASSPGTGTFYEQYF. The CDR3 region has the DNA TGTGCCAGCTCACCCGGGACAGGGACCTTCTACGAGCAGTACTTC. Filled out from reference TRBV18 and TRBJ2-7, the complete variable domain reads NAGVMQNPRHLVRRRGQEARLRCSPMKGHSHVYWYRQLPEEGLKFMVYLQKENIIDESGMPKERFSAEFPKEGPSILRIQQVVRGDSAAYFCASSPGTGTFYEQYFGPGTRLTVT.

V gene TRBV11-2 combines with J gene TRBJ1-6; D call uncertain. With 1 base removed from V and 0 bases from J, the gap between germline ends came to 4 bases. CDR3 length: 15 amino acids. The germline gives CDR1 SGHAT, CDR2 FQNNGV. The CDR3, as DNA: TGTGCCAGCAGCTTAGGGAGCTCCTATAATTCACCCCTCCACTTT. Its translation: CASSLGSSYNSPLHF. Looking up the rest from reference TRBV11-2 and TRBJ1-6 gives the full variable domain: EAGVAQSPRYKIIEKRQSVAFWCNPISGHATLYWYQQILGQGPKLLIQFQNNGVVDDSQLPKDRFSAERLKGVDSTLKIQPAKLEDSAVYLCASSLGSSYNSPLHFGNGTRLTVT.

The rearrangement joins TRBV2 to TRBJ1-2, with 7 bases aligning to TRBD1. CDR3 length: 15 residues. Per germline, CDR1 SNHLY and CDR2 FYNNEI. Trimming at V came to 2 bases and at J to 6 bases, leaving 9 bases not matched to a gene. This CDR3 is CASSELTGQEHGYTF. CDR3 in DNA: TGTGCCAGCAGTGAATTGACAGGGCAGGAACATGGCTACACCTTC.

The chain links TRBV2 to TRBJ1-3; 10 bases are shared with TRBD1. This CDR3 comprises 16 residues. CDR1 is SNHLY and CDR2 is FYNNEI in the germline V gene. J lost 7 bases, V lost 0 bases, and 6 bases had no gene match. The DNA for the CDR3 is TGTGCCAGCAGTGAAGCGTCGGACAGGGGGGTCAACACCATATATTTT. This gives the protein CASSEASDRGVNTIYF.

V is TRBV10-1 and J is TRBJ1-6; D gene ambiguous. Germline CDR1 reads WNHNN; CDR2 reads SYGVQD (reference sequence). The CDR3 is 12 residues long. Trimming shortened V by 4 bases and J by 7 bases, and 5 bases separated the two germline ends. The CDR3 is CASSGLNSPLHF. The CDR3 DNA follows: TGCGCCAGCAGTGGACTAAATTCACCCCTCCACTTT.

The chain is built from TRBV11-3 and TRBJ2-7; 11 nucleotides agree with TRBD1. The CDR3 extends over 15 amino acids. The germline CDR1 and CDR2 sequences are SGHNT and YENEEA. After removal of 3 bases from V and 4 bases from J, the junction contained 5 bases not matched to a gene. The DNA for the CDR3 is TGTGCCAGCAGCTTCGGGACAGGGGGTCAATACGAGCAGTACTTC. This codes for CASSFGTGGQYEQYF.

This clone has a single count. The chain is built from TRBV9 and TRBJ2-3; unclear D gene. The CDR3 consists of 10 residues. CDR1 SGDLS and CDR2 YYNGEE come from the germline V gene. The V end lost 4 bases, the J end lost 8 bases, and 5 bases lay between the germline ends. The CDR3 loop is CASSRCTQYF. The CDR3 DNA sequence: TGTGCCAGCAGCCGTTGTACGCAGTATTTT. The whole variable domain, remainder taken from reference TRBV9 and TRBJ2-3, is DSGVTQTPKHLITATGQRVTLRCSPRSGDLSVYWYQQSLDQGLQFLIQYYNGEERAKGNILERFSAQQFPDLHSELNLSSLELGDSALYFCASSRCTQYFGPGTRLTVL.

The chain couples TRBV6-2 or TRBV6-3 to TRBJ2-5, with D unclear. Looked up from germline, CDR1 is MNHEY and CDR2 is SVGEGT. The V end lost 4 bases, the J end lost 2 bases, and 11 bases lay between the germline ends. The CDR3 spans 14 residues. The CDR3 loop is CASSFRPGQETQYF. The DNA of the CDR3 is TGTGCCAGCAGTTTCCGTCCAGGACAAGAGACCCAGTACTTC.

This clone was picked up one time. The chain recombines TRBV28 with TRBJ2-2, with a tentative D call TRBD1 (6 bases). V was trimmed by 3 bases and J by 6 bases, leaving 14 bases between them. CDR3 length: 15 amino acids. Germline CDR1 reads MDHEN; CDR2 reads SYDVKM. This chain's CDR3 is CASSFASSGAGELFF. CDR3 nucleotide sequence: TGTGCCAGCAGTTTCGCTTCTTCAGGGGCCGGGGAGCTGTTTTTT.

This clone was recorded only once. The chain is built from TRBV3-1 (or the pseudogene TRBV3-2) and TRBJ2-7; TRBD2 aligns across 7 bases. The V and J ends lost 1 base and 3 bases, in that order; junction bases with no gene match: 9. The CDR3 contains 16 residues. Germline values: CDR1 LGHDT, CDR2 YNNKEL (reference sequence). In DNA, the CDR3 is TGTGCCAGCAGCCAAGGACCAGGCGCGGGGGACTACGAGCAGTACTTC. Its protein is CASSQGPGAGDYEQYF.

The CDR3 bases are TGTGCCAGCACCCCGCGGGAGGGCCGCGAGCAGTACTTC. This translates into CASTPREGREQYF. The gene calls are TRBV25-1 and TRBJ2-7; 9 bases map to TRBD2. J lost 6 bases, V lost 7 bases, and 7 bases had no gene match. This CDR3 contains 13 residues. Germline values: CDR1 MGHDK, CDR2 SYGVNS.